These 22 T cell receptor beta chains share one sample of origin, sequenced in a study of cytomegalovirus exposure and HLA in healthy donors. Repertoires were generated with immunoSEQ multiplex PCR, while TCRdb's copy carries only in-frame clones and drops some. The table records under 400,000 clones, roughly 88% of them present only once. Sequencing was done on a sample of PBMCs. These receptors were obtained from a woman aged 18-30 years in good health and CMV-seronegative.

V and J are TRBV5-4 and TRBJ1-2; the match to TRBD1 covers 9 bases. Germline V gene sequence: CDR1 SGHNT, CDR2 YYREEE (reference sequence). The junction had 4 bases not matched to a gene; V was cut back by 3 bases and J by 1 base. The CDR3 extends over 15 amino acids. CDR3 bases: TGTGCCAGCAGCTGGGGACAGGGTGGTAACTATGGCTACACCTTC. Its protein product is CASSWGQGGNYGYTF.

DNA of the CDR3: TGCAGCGTTGTGAGGTCCGCTACTAGCACAGATACGCAGTATTTT. Its protein is CSVVRSATSTDTQYF. The chain is built from TRBV29-1 and TRBJ2-3; no clear D. The V and J ends lost 4 bases and 0 bases respectively, with 14 bases between them. The CDR3 sequence is 15 residues long. Germline V gene lookup returns CDR1 SQVTM and CDR2 ANQGSEA.

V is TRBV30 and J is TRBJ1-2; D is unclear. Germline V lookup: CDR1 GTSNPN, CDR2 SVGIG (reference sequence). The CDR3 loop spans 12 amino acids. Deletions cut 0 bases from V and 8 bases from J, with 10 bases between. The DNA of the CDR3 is TGTGCCTGGAGTGTACAGAGGGAAGGCTACACCTTC. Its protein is CAWSVQREGYTF.

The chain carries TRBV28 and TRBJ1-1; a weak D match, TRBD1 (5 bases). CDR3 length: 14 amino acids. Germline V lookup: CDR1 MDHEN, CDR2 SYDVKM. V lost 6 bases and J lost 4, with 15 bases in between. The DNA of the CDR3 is TGTGCCAGCAGCTCCGGGGGGGTTCGCACTGAAGCTTTCTTT. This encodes CASSSGGVRTEAFF.

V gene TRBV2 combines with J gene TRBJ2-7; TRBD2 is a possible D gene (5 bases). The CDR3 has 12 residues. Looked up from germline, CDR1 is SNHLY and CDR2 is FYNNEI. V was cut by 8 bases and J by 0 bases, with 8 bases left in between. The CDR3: CASGRSSYEQYF. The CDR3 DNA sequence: TGTGCCAGCGGGAGATCCTCCTACGAGCAGTACTTC.

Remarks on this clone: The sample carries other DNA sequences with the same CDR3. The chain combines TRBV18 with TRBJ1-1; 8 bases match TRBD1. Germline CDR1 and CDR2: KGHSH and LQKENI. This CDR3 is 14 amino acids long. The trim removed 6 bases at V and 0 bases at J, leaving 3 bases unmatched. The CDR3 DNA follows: TGTGCCAGCTCCCCGACAGGGGTGAACACTGAAGCTTTCTTT. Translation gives CASSPTGVNTEAFF.

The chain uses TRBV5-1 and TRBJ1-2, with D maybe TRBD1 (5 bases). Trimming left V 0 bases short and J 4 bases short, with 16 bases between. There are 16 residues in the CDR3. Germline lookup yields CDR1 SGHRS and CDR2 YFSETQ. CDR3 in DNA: TGCGCCAGCAGCTTGGCCCAAACCGGCGGGGCCTATGGCTACACCTTC. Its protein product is CASSLAQTGGAYGYTF.

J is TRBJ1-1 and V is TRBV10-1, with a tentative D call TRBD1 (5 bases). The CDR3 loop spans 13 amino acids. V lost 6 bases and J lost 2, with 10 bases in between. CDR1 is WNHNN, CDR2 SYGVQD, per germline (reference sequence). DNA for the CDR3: TGCGCCAGCAGGGACATATTAAACACTGAAGCTTTCTTT. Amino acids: CASRDILNTEAFF.

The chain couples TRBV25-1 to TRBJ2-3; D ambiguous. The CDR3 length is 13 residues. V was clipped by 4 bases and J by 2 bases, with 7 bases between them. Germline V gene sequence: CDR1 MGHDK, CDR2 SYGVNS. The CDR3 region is CASSAGSTDTQYF. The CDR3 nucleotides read TGTGCCAGCAGTGCAGGTTCCACAGATACGCAGTATTTT.

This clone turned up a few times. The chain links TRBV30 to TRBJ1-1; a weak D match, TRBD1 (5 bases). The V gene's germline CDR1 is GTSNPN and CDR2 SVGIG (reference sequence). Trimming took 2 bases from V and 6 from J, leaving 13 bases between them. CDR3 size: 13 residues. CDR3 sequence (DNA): TGTGCCTGGAGTAACGGGGGGAGGGCTGAAGCTTTCTTT. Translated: CAWSNGGRAEAFF.

DNA of the CDR3: TGTGCCAGCAGGCTACTCAGGGGGCCCAGAGATACGCAGTATTTT. Translation: CASRLLRGPRDTQYF. This chain connects TRBV28 to TRBJ2-3, with 8 bases identical to TRBD1. This CDR3 has 15 amino acids. V was pared by 6 bases and J by 5 bases, with 10 bases of the junction left unmatched. Germline assignment: CDR1 MDHEN and CDR2 SYDVKM.

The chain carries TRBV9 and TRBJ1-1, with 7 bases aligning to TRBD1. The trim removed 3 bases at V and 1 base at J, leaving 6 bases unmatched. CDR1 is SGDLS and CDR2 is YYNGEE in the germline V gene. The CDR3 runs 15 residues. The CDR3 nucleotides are TGTGCCAGCAGCGAGCACAGGGGAGGGAACACTGAAGCTTTCTTT. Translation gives CASSEHRGGNTEAFF.

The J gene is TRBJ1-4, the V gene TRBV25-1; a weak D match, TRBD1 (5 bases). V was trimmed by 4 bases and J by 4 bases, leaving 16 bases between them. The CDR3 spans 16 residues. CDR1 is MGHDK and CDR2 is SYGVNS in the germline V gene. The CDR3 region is CASSALLGDGNEKLFF. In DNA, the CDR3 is TGTGCCAGCAGTGCCCTTCTAGGGGATGGTAATGAAAAACTGTTTTTT. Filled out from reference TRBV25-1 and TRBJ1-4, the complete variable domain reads EADIYQTPRYLVIGTGKKITLECSQTMGHDKMYWYQQDPGMELHLIHYSYGVNSTEKGDLSSESTVSRIRTEHFPLTLESARPSHTSQYLCASSALLGDGNEKLFFGSGTQLSVL.

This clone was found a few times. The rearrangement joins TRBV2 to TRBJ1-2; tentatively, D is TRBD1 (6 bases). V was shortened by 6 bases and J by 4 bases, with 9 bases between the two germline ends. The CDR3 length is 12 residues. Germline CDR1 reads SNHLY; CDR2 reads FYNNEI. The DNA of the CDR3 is TGTGCCAGCAGCTCGGACAGCTATGGCTACACCTTC. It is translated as CASSSDSYGYTF.

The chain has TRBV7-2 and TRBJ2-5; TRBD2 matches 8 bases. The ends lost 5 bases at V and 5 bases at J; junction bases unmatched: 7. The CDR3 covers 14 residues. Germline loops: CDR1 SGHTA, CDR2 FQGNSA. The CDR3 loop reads CASSRGREGETQYF. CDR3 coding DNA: TGTGCCAGCAGCAGGGGACGGGAGGGCGAGACCCAGTACTTC.

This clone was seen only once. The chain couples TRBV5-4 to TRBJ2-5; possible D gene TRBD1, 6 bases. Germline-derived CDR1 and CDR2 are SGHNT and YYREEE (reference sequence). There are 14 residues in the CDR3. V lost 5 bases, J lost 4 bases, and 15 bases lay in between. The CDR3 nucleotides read TGTGCCAGCAGTCCAGGAAGGGGGAGAGAGACCCAGTACTTC. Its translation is CASSPGRGRETQYF. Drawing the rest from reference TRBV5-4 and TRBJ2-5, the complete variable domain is ETGVTQSPTHLIKTRGQQVTLRCSSQSGHNTVSWYQQALGQGPQFIFQYYREEENGRGNFPPRFSGLQFPNYSSELNVNALELDDSALYLCASSPGRGRETQYFGPGTRLLVL.

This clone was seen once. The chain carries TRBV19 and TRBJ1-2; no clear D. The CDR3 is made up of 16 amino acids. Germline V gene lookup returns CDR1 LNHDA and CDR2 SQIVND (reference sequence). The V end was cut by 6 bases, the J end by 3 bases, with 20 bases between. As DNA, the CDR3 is TGTGCCAGTAGCACCTATTCCTCGGGAGTGGACTATGGCTACACCTTC. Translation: CASSTYSSGVDYGYTF.

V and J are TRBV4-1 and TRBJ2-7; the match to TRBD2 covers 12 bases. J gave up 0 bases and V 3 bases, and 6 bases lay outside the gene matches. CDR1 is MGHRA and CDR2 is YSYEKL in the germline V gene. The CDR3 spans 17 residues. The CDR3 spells CASSHRLAGDSSYEQYF. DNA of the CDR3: TGCGCCAGCAGCCACAGACTAGCGGGGGACAGCTCCTACGAGCAGTACTTC.

The CDR3 bases are TGCGCCAGCAGCCAAGTGGTATTCGGGGGGGGGACCACAGATACGCAGTATTTT. Translation: CASSQVVFGGGTTDTQYF. The V gene is TRBV4-1, the J gene TRBJ2-3; 8 bases align to TRBD2. The CDR3 contains 18 residues. The germline V gene has CDR1 MGHRA and CDR2 YSYEKL. V shed 1 base and J 2 bases; nucleotides not matched to a gene: 11.

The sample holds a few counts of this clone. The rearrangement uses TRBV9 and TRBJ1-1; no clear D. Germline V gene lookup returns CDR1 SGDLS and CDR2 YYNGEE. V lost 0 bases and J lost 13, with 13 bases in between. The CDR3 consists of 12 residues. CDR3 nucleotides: TGTGCCAGCAGCGTAGTGAGAGGGATTGGTTTCTTT. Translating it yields CASSVVRGIGFF.

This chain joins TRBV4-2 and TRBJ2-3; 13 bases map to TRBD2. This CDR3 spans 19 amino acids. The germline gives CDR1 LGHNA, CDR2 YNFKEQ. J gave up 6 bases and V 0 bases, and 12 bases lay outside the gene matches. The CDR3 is CASSQDRAGGTSGADTQYF. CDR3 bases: TGTGCCAGCAGCCAAGATCGTGCAGGGGGGACTAGCGGGGCGGATACGCAGTATTTT.

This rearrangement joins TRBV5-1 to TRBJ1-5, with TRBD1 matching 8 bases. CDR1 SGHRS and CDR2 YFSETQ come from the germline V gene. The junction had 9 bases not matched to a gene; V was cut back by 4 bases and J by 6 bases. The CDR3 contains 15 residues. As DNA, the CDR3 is TGCGCCAGCAGCCGGGACGGACAGGGCGGTCAGCCCCAGCATTTT. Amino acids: CASSRDGQGGQPQHF.